The source of this T cell receptor (beta chain) is a study of T-cell memory formation after mild COVID-19 (dated by TCRdb to about 2021). Broadly, across the study: Most TCR sequence clusters were specific to one of the two donors. T-cell clones expanding and contracting after mild COVID-19 in a couple of donors were tracked by longitudinal TCRalpha and TCRbeta repertoire sequencing. Two young, previously healthy adult volunteers, one female and one male, were included in the cohort.

Broader findings and caveats from the paper: Clones contracting from day 15 to 85 had balanced CD4/CD8 phenotypes, while a second wave expanding from day 15 to 37 was biased towards CD4+. Contracting CD4+ clones appeared mostly in the CM and EM memory subsets, whereas CD8+ clones were enriched in EMRA. SARS-CoV-2 specificity of the second-wave clones peaking on day 37 was not confirmed. Only a couple of mild cases were covered in the study, and larger cohorts including severe cases with pre-infection samples were considered necessary. The detection of some responding clones in pre-infection memory suggests that pre-existing cross-reactive memory T cells joined the SARS-CoV-2 response.

The junction shows trimming of 6 bases on V and 9 bases on J, plus 11 bases between the germline ends. Taken from cysteine to phenylalanine, the CDR3 has 11 residues. This entry keeps only the CDR3 DNA: 33 bases, framed from base 1. CDR1 and CDR2 are drawn from the germline V gene: SQVTM, ANQGSEA. The reads were generated on an Illumina NovaSeq 6000. TCRalpha and TCRbeta cDNA libraries were constructed by 5'RACE with constant-segment primers, with sample barcodes and unique molecular identifiers being introduced. Trizol reagent was used to extract RNA from every sample. The libraries were amplified in two PCR steps, and the second step added a second sample barcode and Illumina TruSeq adapters. The libraries were sequenced on an Illumina NovaSeq using 2 x 150 bp paired-end reads. The original methods were these. The reads were demultiplexed and collapsed into UMI-guided consensus sequences using migec v1.2.7. Using mixcr v2.1.11, UMI consensuses were aligned to TRA and TRB V and J templates and then assembled into clonotypes. Clonotypes were classified as expanded or contracted when called significant by both edgeR and NoisET, with noise models trained on biological replicates. edgeR calls used a false discovery rate-adjusted p below 0.01 and a log2 fold-change threshold of 1. PCA with hierarchical clustering of max-normalized trajectories of the 1000 most abundant clonotypes was used as exploratory dynamics analysis. Separately sequenced CD4+ and CD8+ repertoires were used to assign a CD4 or CD8 phenotype to each responding clone. Clones were called with MiXCR by TCRdb after fastp trimmed the public reads at Q25, and only in-frame beta chains were retained. For every CDR3 protein sequence, its rows merge into one entry that carries the most common genes and DNA. Clone size and V and J calls follow TCRdb, not the original study. This sample has 92,000 or so distinct CDR3 sequences in its table, and less than 15% of those were observed once. Jointly, the top ten make up about 27% of the sample.

Ficoll-Paque density gradient centrifugation was used to isolate PBMCs. A word on this clonotype: Its recognized antigen is unknown. Base qualities are not at hand, and no much larger clone is one base apart.

The clonotype was recovered from an adult woman who had mild COVID-19 (a few samples of this study predate the infection). The sample titles of this study are shuffled in the database, so cell type and time point are left out; the donor was told from shared clones. The sample was PBMCs or a T cell subset sorted from them (not recorded which). The chain is made from TRBV29-1 and TRBJ2-2; matching of 7 bases hints at TRBD1 as the D gene. The CDR3: CSVPGGRELFF. The DNA sequence is given as TGCAGCGTCCCAGGGGGGCGGGAGCTGTTTTTT.